These 4 T cell receptor beta chains share one sample of origin, sequenced in a study of T cell responses to AZD1222 COVID-19 vaccine. Libraries were prepared by immunoSEQ multiplex PCR; TCRdb keeps only in-frame clonotypes and omits some of them. The sample includes tens of thousands of clones, about 80% of them seen just once. Material: peripheral blood, obtained on day 0 of AZD1222 vaccination. The receptors were sampled from an adult in good health.

This clone was seen a handful of times. This chain links TRBV3-1 (or the pseudogene TRBV3-2) with TRBJ1-2; D not certain. CDR3 length: 16 residues. Deletions cut 5 bases from V and 8 bases from J, with 24 bases between. CDR1 is LGHDT and CDR2 is YNNKEL in the germline V gene (reference sequence). The CDR3 region is CASSTPGSFRGQGYTF. CDR3 nucleotides: TGTGCCAGCAGCACCCCAGGAAGCTTCAGAGGTCAAGGCTACACCTTC.

The V call is TRBV6-2 or TRBV6-3, the J call TRBJ1-3, with 9 nucleotides matching TRBD1. V gave up 5 bases and J gave up 0 bases; unmatched junction bases: 14. The CDR3 consists of 19 residues. Germline V gene sequence: CDR1 MNHEY, CDR2 SVGEGT. CDR3: CASSPSRDRVGSSGNTIYF. DNA for the CDR3: TGTGCCAGCAGTCCGTCCCGGGACAGGGTTGGTAGCTCTGGAAACACCATATATTTT.

The CDR3, as DNA: TGCAGTGCTAGTGGGCAGGGCGAAAGGAACACTGAAGCTTTCTTT. Protein sequence: CSASGQGERNTEAFF. This chain connects TRBV20-1 to TRBJ1-1, with D tentatively TRBD1 (5 bases). CDR3 size: 15 residues. The V gene lost 3 bases and the J gene lost 1 base, with 15 bases spanning the gap. Germline V gene lookup returns CDR1 DFQATT and CDR2 SNEGSKA (reference sequence).

The CDR3 sequence is CASSQDQSWATQETQYF. CDR3 sequence (DNA): TGTGCCAGCAGCCAAGATCAGTCGTGGGCTACCCAAGAGACCCAGTACTTC. The chain is built from TRBV3-1 (or the pseudogene TRBV3-2) and TRBJ2-5; D unclear. Germline V gene lookup returns CDR1 LGHDT and CDR2 YNNKEL (reference sequence). V dropped 0 bases and J dropped 1 base, with 15 bases sitting between them. CDR3 length: 17 residues.